One and the same sample provided the 10 T cell receptor beta chains below, sequenced in a study of cytomegalovirus exposure and HLA in healthy donors. The data were produced by immunoSEQ multiplex PCR, yet TCRdb's version contains in-frame clones alone and is incomplete. The table shows about 140,000 clones, with approximately 85% occurring only once. Source material: PBMCs. These receptors originate from a woman in her thirties in good health and CMV-seronegative.

This clone was seen only once. The chain combines TRBV7-2 with TRBJ2-5; TRBD2 matches 11 bases. The V gene's germline CDR1 is SGHTA and CDR2 FQGNSA. J lost 5 bases, V lost 4 bases, and 12 bases had no gene match. The length of the CDR3 is 17 residues. The CDR3 bases are TGTGCCAGCAGCTCCCTACGGTCTAGCGGGGGGTGGGAGACCCAGTACTTC. Translating gives CASSSLRSSGGWETQYF.

The gene calls are TRBV4-2 and TRBJ2-5, with 10 bases identical to TRBD1. Unmatched junction bases numbered 16, after V lost 4 bases and J lost 5 bases. Germline values: CDR1 LGHNA, CDR2 YNFKEQ. The length of the CDR3 is 18 residues. CDR3 DNA: TGTGCCAGCAGCCTTAATGGGGGGGACAGGGGTAATTGGGAGACCCAGTACTTC. It is translated as CASSLNGGDRGNWETQYF.

In DNA, the CDR3 is TGTGCCATCAAGAGCGGGGGGGCCTTCGGGGAGCTGTTTTTT. It translates to CAIKSGGAFGELFF. J is TRBJ2-2 and V is TRBV10-3; 10 nucleotides align to TRBD2. Trimming cost V 7 bases and J 7 bases; bases outside gene matches: 6. CDR3 length: 14 residues. Germline CDR1 is ENHRY and CDR2 is SYGVKD.

J is TRBJ2-3 and V is TRBV27; D not resolved. The CDR3 is made up of 14 amino acids. Germline V gives CDR1 MNHEY, CDR2 SMNVEV (reference sequence). The V end was cut by 2 bases, the J end by 4 bases, with 10 bases between. CDR3 bases: TGTGCCAGCAGTTTAGGCAGTTCTTCAGATACGCAGTATTTT. Amino acid sequence: CASSLGSSSDTQYF.

The V gene is TRBV4-1, the J gene TRBJ2-1; a weak D match, TRBD1 (5 bases). The CDR3 is made up of 14 amino acids. The germline V gene encodes CDR1 MGHRA and CDR2 YSYEKL. Trimming removed 4 bases at V and 4 bases at J, with 11 bases between. CDR3 residues: CASSRSQGYNEQFF. DNA of the CDR3: TGCGCCAGCAGCCGATCTCAGGGTTACAATGAGCAGTTCTTC.

The V gene is TRBV4-3, the J gene TRBJ2-5; 9 positions agree with TRBD2. J gave up 4 bases and V 1 base, and 13 bases lay outside the gene matches. The CDR3 covers 18 residues. The germline gives CDR1 LGHNA, CDR2 YSLEER. CDR3 sequence reads: CASSQGGAAGGRGETQYF. CDR3 bases: TGCGCCAGCAGCCAAGGAGGCGCAGCGGGGGGCCGGGGAGAGACCCAGTACTTC.

V is TRBV28 and J is TRBJ1-2; a possible D gene is TRBD1 (6 bases). The germline V gene encodes CDR1 MDHEN and CDR2 SYDVKM. This CDR3 comprises 13 residues. V lost 4 bases and J 7 bases, leaving 13 bases between the germline ends. The CDR3 DNA sequence: TGTGCCAGCAGTTCAGGACAGTTCTTTGGCTACACCTTC. Translating gives CASSSGQFFGYTF.

Concerning this clone: In the same sample, other DNA sequences code for this CDR3. V usage is TRBV18 and J usage is TRBJ2-5; 7 bases are shared with TRBD2. Germline assignment: CDR1 KGHSH and CDR2 LQKENI. This CDR3 has 13 residues. V shed 1 base and J 4 bases; nucleotides not matched to a gene: 0. In DNA form, the CDR3 reads TGTGCCAGCTCACCACGGGGGGGAGAGACCCAGTACTTC. Translation: CASSPRGGETQYF.

The chain uses TRBV18 and TRBJ1-1; D is possibly TRBD1 (5 bases). CDR3 length: 13 residues. Germline V gives CDR1 KGHSH, CDR2 LQKENI. Trimming pared 6 bases from V and 1 base from J, leaving 9 bases between. The CDR3 DNA reads as TGTGCCAGCTCGCAAGGACAGAACACTGAAGCTTTCTTT. It is translated as CASSQGQNTEAFF.

This chain connects TRBV9 to TRBJ2-1; 9 bases align to TRBD2. The CDR3 loop spans 16 amino acids. Germline V gene sequence: CDR1 SGDLS, CDR2 YYNGEE. V shed 2 bases and J 4 bases; nucleotides not matched to a gene: 7. CDR3 nucleotide sequence: TGTGCCAGCAGCGTGGATAGCGGGGGAAAGTACAATGAGCAGTTCTTC. It translates to CASSVDSGGKYNEQFF.